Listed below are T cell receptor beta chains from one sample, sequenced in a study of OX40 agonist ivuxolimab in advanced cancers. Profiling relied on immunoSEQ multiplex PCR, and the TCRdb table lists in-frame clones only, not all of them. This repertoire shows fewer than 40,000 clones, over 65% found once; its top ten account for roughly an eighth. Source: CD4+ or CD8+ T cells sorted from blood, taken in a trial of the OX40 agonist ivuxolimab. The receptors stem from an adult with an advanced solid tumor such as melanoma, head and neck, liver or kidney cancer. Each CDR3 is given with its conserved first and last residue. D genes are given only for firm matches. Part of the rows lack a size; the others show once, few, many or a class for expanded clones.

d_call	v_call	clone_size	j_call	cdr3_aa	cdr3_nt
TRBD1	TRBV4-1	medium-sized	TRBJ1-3	CASSQLNRGGLTGNTIYF	TGCGCCAGCAGCCAACTAAACAGGGGAGGTCTGACTGGAAACACCATATATTTT
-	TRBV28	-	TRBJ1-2	CASSTANYGYTF	TGTGCCAGCAGTACAGCTAACTATGGCTACACCTTC
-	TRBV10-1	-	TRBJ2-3	CASSEGVTDTQYF	TGCGCCAGCAGCGAGGGAGTAACAGATACGCAGTATTTT
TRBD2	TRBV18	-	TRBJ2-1	CASSPQISGSSAYNEQFF	TGTGCCAGCTCACCACAGATTAGCGGGAGTTCCGCCTACAATGAGCAGTTCTTC
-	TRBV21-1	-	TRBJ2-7	CASRQVTNEQYF	TGTGCCAGCAGGCAGGTAACTAACGAGCAGTACTTC
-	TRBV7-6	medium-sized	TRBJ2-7	CASSWGASDEQYF	TGTGCCAGCAGCTGGGGGGCGTCAGACGAGCAGTACTTC
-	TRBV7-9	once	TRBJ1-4	CASSLGFATNEKLFF	TGTGCCAGCAGCTTAGGTTTTGCAACTAATGAAAAACTGTTTTTT
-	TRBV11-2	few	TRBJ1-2	CASRVGDNYGYTF	TGTGCCAGCAGGGTGGGAGATAACTATGGCTACACCTTC
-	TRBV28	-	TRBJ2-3	CASSDIGTDTQYF	TGTGCCAGCAGTGATATTGGCACAGATACGCAGTATTTT
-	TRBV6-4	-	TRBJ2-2	CASSAGSHNTGELFF	TGTGCCAGCAGTGCGGGTAGCCATAACACCGGGGAGCTGTTTTTT
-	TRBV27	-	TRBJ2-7	CASRGGDSYEQYF	TGTGCCAGCAGGGGCGGGGATTCCTACGAGCAGTACTTC
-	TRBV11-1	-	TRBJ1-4	CASSIDRANEKLFF	TGTGCCAGCAGTATTGACAGAGCTAATGAAAAACTGTTTTTT
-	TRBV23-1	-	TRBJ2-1	CASRMTRPNEQFF	TGCGCCAGCAGGATGACTAGACCCAATGAGCAGTTCTTC
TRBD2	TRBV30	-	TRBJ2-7	CAWNYQGLAGAYEQYF	TGTGCCTGGAACTACCAGGGACTAGCGGGGGCCTACGAGCAGTACTTC
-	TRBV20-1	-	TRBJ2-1	CSVRKDEQFF	TGCAGTGTCAGGAAGGATGAGCAGTTCTTC
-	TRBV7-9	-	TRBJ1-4	CASSLALAGNEKLFF	TGTGCCAGCAGCTTAGCTTTGGCGGGCAATGAAAAACTGTTTTTT
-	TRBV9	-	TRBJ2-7	CASSVAAGARYEQYF	TGTGCCAGCAGCGTAGCTGCAGGGGCGAGGTACGAGCAGTACTTC
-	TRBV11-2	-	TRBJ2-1	CASSLDWGPNEQFF	TGTGCCAGCAGCTTAGATTGGGGGCCAAATGAGCAGTTCTTC
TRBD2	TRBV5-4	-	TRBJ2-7	CASSIPGLAGDEQYF	TGTGCCAGCAGCATTCCGGGACTAGCGGGAGACGAGCAGTACTTC
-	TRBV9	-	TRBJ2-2	CASSASGWDTGELFF	TGTGCCAGCAGCGCCTCAGGGTGGGACACCGGGGAGCTGTTTTTT
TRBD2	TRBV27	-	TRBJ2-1	CASSPQLGREANEQFF	TGTGCCAGCAGTCCCCAACTCGGGCGGGAGGCCAATGAGCAGTTCTTC
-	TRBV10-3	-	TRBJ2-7	CAISDDSYEQYF	TGTGCCATCAGTGATGATTCCTACGAGCAGTACTTC
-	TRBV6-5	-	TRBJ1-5	CASRGQNSNQPQHF	TGTGCCAGCAGAGGACAGAATAGCAATCAGCCCCAGCATTTT
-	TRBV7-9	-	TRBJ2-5	CASSLPAEETQYF	TGTGCCAGCAGCTTACCCGCAGAAGAGACCCAGTACTTC
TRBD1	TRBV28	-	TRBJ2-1	CASSGQGASYNEQFF	TGTGCCAGCAGTGGACAGGGGGCCTCCTACAATGAGCAGTTCTTC
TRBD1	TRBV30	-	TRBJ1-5	CAWSRQGAGNNQPQHF	TGTGCCTGGAGCCGGCAGGGGGCTGGAAACAATCAGCCCCAGCATTTT
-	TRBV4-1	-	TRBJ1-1	CASSQVVNTEAFF	TGCGCCAGCAGCCAGGTGGTGAACACTGAAGCTTTCTTT
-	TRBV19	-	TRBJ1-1	CASSIGSGRATEAFF	TGTGCCAGTAGTATAGGGAGCGGGCGGGCCACTGAAGCTTTCTTT
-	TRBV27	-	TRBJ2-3	CASSLGQAVSTDTQYF	TGTGCCAGCAGTTTAGGGCAGGCGGTCAGCACAGATACGCAGTATTTT
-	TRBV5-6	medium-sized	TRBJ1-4	CASSLAGRMDEKLFF	TGTGCCAGCAGCTTGGCCGGCAGGATGGATGAAAAACTGTTTTTT
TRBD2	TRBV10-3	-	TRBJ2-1	CAISVRLAGEQFF	TGTGCCATCAGTGTTCGTCTAGCGGGTGAGCAGTTCTTC
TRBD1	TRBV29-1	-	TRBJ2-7	CSGGQGNEQYF	TGCAGCGGTGGACAGGGCAACGAGCAGTACTTC
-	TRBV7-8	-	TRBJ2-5	CASSLPLTQRVQETQYF	TGTGCCAGCAGCTTACCCTTGACCCAGCGGGTACAAGAGACCCAGTACTTC
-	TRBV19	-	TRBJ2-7	CASSIAPTVGEQYF	TGTGCCAGTAGTATAGCTCCCACCGTGGGGGAGCAGTACTTC
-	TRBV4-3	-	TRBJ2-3	CASSQESQGVYTQYF	TGCGCCAGCAGCCAAGAAAGTCAAGGGGTCTATACGCAGTATTTT
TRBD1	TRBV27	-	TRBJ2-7	CASSLGTGPYEQYF	TGTGCCAGCAGTTTGGGGACAGGGCCCTACGAGCAGTACTTC
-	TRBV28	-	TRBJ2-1	CASSFQGPSSYNEQFF	TGTGCCAGCAGTTTTCAGGGGCCCAGCTCCTACAATGAGCAGTTCTTC
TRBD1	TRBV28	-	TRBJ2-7	CASKLLQGPEQYF	TGTGCCAGCAAACTTTTACAGGGGCCCGAGCAGTACTTC
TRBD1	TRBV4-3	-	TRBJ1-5	CASSQGAGGSQPQHF	TGCGCCAGCAGCCAAGGCGCAGGGGGCTCGCAGCCCCAGCATTTT
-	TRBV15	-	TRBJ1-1	CATSRALTGGTEAFF	TGTGCCACCAGCAGAGCTCTCACGGGAGGCACTGAAGCTTTCTTT
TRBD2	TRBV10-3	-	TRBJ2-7	CAITTSLTSGHEQYF	TGTGCCATCACCACGTCCCTTACTAGCGGGCACGAGCAGTACTTC
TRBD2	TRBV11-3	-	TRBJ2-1	CASSLGLLAGGGDEQFF	TGTGCCAGCAGCTTAGGCCTTCTAGCGGGAGGGGGGGATGAGCAGTTCTTC
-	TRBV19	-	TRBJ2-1	CASSIDGVNEQFF	TGTGCCAGTAGTATAGACGGGGTCAATGAGCAGTTCTTC
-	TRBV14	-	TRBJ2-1	CASSTLGAKRDEQFF	TGTGCCAGCAGCACCCTAGGGGCTAAACGTGATGAGCAGTTCTTC
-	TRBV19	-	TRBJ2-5	CASSKTRGETQYF	TGTGCCAGTAGTAAGACGCGAGGGGAGACCCAGTACTTC
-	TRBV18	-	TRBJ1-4	CASSPPGEEKLFF	TGTGCCAGCTCACCACCGGGAGAGGAAAAACTGTTTTTT
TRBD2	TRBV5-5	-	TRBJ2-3	CASSPTSGSTDTQYF	TGTGCCAGCAGCCCGACTAGCGGGAGTACAGATACGCAGTATTTT
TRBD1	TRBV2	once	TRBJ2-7	CASSPDRGMHYEQYF	TGTGCCAGCAGTCCCGACAGGGGGATGCACTACGAGCAGTACTTC
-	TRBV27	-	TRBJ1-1	CASSPDGVAEAFF	TGTGCCAGCAGTCCGGACGGGGTCGCTGAAGCTTTCTTT
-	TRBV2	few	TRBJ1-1	CASKYSTEAFF	TGTGCCAGCAAATATAGCACTGAAGCTTTCTTT
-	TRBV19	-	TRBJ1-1	CASSTGGITEAFF	TGTGCCAGTAGTACCGGGGGAATTACTGAAGCTTTCTTT
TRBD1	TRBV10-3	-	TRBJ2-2	CAISKGQGTGELFF	TGTGCCATCAGTAAGGGACAGGGTACCGGGGAGCTGTTTTTT
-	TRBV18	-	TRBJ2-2	CASSPGQRYTGELFF	TGTGCCAGCTCACCGGGTCAGCGGTACACCGGGGAGCTGTTTTTT
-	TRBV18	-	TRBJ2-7	CASSPPNYSGEQYF	TGTGCCAGCTCACCACCGAACTATTCGGGCGAGCAGTACTTC
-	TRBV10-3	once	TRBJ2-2	CAISETGSGELFF	TGTGCCATCAGTGAGACGGGGTCCGGGGAGCTGTTTTTT
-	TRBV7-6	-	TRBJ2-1	CASSSWTDNEQFF	TGTGCCAGCAGCTCCTGGACTGACAATGAGCAGTTCTTC
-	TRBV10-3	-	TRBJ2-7	CAISEAGVEQYF	TGTGCCATCAGCGAGGCAGGGGTCGAGCAGTACTTC